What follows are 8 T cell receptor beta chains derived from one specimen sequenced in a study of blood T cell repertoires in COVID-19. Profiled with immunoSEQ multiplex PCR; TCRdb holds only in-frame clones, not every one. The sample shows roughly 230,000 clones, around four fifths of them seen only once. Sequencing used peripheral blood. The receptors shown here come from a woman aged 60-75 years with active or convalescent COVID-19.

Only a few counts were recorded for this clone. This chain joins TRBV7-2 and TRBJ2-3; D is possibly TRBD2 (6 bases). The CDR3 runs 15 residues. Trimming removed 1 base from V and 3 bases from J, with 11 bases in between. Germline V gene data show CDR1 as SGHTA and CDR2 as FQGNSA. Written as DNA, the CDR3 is TGTGCCAGCAGCTTAGTCGGGGGAGTGACAGATACGCAGTATTTT. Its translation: CASSLVGGVTDTQYF.

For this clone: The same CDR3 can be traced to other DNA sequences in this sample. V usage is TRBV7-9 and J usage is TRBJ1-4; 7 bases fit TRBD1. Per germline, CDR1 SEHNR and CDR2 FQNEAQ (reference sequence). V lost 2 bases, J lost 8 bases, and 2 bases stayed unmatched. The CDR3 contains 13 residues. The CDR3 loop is CASSLSGGEKLFF. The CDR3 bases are TGTGCCAGCAGCTTATCAGGGGGGGAAAAACTGTTTTTT.

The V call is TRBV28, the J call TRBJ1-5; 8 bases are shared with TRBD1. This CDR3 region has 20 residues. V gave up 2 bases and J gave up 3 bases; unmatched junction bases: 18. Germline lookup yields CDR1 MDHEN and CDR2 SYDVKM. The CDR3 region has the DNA TGTGCCAGCAGTTTACCCTTTGGACAGGGAGGGCAGTCAATCAATCAGCCCCAGCATTTT. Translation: CASSLPFGQGGQSINQPQHF. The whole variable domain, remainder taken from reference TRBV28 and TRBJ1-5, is DVKVTQSSRYLVKRTGEKVFLECVQDMDHENMFWYRQDPGLGLRLIYFSYDVKMKEKGDIPEGYSVSREKKERFSLILESASTNQTSMYLCASSLPFGQGGQSINQPQHFGDGTRLSIL.

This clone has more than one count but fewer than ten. CDR3 coding DNA: TGTGCCAGCAGCCAAGCCGAGATGTCAGGTGAAAAACTGTTTTTT. The encoded protein is CASSQAEMSGEKLFF. The V and J genes are TRBV3-1 (or the pseudogene TRBV3-2) and TRBJ1-4, with unresolved D. Trimming pared 1 base from V and 7 bases from J, leaving 13 bases between. Germline CDR1 LGHDT, CDR2 YNNKEL (reference sequence). This CDR3 spans 15 amino acids.

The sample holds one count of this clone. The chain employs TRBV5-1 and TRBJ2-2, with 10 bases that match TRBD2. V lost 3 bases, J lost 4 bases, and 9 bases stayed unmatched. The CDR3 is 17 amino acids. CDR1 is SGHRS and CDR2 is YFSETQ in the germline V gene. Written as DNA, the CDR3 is TGCGCCAGCAGCTCTACTACTAGCGGGAATCCCACCGGGGAGCTGTTTTTT. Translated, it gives CASSSTTSGNPTGELFF.

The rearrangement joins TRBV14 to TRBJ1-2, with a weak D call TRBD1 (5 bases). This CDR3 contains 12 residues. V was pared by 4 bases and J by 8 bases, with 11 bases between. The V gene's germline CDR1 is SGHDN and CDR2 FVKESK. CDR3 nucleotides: TGTGCCAGCAGCCCCCGGGGGGAAGGCTACACCTTC. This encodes CASSPRGEGYTF. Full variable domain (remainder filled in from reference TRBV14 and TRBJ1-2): EAGVTQFPSHSVIEKGQTVTLRCDPISGHDNLYWYRRVMGKEIKFLLHFVKESKQDESGMPNNRFLAERTGGTYSTLKVQPAELEDSGVYFCASSPRGEGYTFGSGTRLTVV.

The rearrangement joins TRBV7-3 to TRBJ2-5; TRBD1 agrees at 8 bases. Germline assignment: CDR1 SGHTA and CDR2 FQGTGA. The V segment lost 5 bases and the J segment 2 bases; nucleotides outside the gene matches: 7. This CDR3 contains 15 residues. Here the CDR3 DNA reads TGTGCCAGCAGCCAGACAGGGGATGGGCAAGAGACCCAGTACTTC. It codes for CASSQTGDGQETQYF.

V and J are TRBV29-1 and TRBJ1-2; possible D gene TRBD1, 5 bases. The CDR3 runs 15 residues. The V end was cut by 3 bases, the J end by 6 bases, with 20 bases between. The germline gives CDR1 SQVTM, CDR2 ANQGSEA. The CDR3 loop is CSVDNRRGNVNGYTF. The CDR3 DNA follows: TGCAGCGTTGATAACAGGAGGGGTAATGTCAATGGCTACACCTTC.